One sample yielded the 24 T cell receptor beta chains listed below, sequenced in a study of blood T cell repertoires in COVID-19. Assay: immunoSEQ multiplex PCR; the TCRdb copy retains only in-frame clones and omits some. The repertoire holds fewer than 400,000 clones, about 85% seen once, with around 3.4% in the top ten. Sequencing input: peripheral blood. These receptors originate from a woman between 18 and 30 years old with acute or convalescent COVID-19.

V and J are TRBV5-5 and TRBJ2-5; 8 bases fit TRBD1. Germline CDR1 reads SGHKS; CDR2 reads YYEKEE (reference sequence). The J segment lost 4 bases and the V segment lost 0 bases, leaving 11 bases of the junction unmatched. The length of the CDR3 is 17 residues. The DNA for the CDR3 is TGTGCCAGCAGCTTGGGCACAGGGGGTTTCGGGAGAGAGACCCAGTACTTC. Protein sequence: CASSLGTGGFGRETQYF.

This clone was counted a single time. The chain employs TRBV6-5 and TRBJ1-3; 8 bases match TRBD1. The CDR3 has 14 residues. The J segment lost 1 base and the V segment lost 7 bases, leaving 3 bases of the junction unmatched. The germline CDR1 and CDR2 sequences are MNHEY and SVGAGI. The CDR3 bases are TGTGCCAGCAAAGACAGGGGTTCTGGAAACACCATATATTTT. Protein product: CASKDRGSGNTIYF.

The genes are TRBV27 and TRBJ2-7; tentatively, D is TRBD2 (5 bases). V dropped 3 bases and J dropped 4 bases, with 10 bases sitting between them. Germline V CDR1 and CDR2: MNHEY, SMNVEV (reference sequence). The CDR3 covers 13 residues. This CDR3 is CASSFSAAYEQYF. The CDR3 nucleotides read TGTGCCAGCAGTTTTAGCGCAGCATACGAGCAGTACTTC.

The rearrangement joins TRBV7-3 to TRBJ2-3; maybe TRBD1 (6 bases). The CDR3 consists of 13 residues. Trimming stripped 5 bases from V and 5 bases from J, with 11 bases between. Germline loops: CDR1 SGHTA, CDR2 FQGTGA. Written as DNA, the CDR3 is TGTGCCAGCAGCCAAGGGGGTGTAGATACGCAGTATTTT. It yields the protein CASSQGGVDTQYF.

This clone was detected a few times. V gene TRBV5-1 combines with J gene TRBJ1-3; D is possibly TRBD1 (5 bases). CDR3 size: 14 residues. V was pared by 1 base and J by 4 bases, with 9 bases between. From germline, CDR1 is SGHRS and CDR2 YFSETQ. The CDR3 region is CASSLQGIGNTIYF. The CDR3 coding sequence is TGCGCCAGCAGCTTGCAGGGTATCGGAAACACCATATATTTT.

This rearrangement joins TRBV7-3 to TRBJ2-7; maybe TRBD2 (6 bases). The germline V gene has CDR1 SGHTA and CDR2 FQGTGA. The V and J ends lost 2 bases and 0 bases respectively, with 11 bases between them. The CDR3 runs to 15 residues. The CDR3 loop is CASSLSAGVSYEQYF. As DNA, the CDR3 is TGTGCCAGCAGCTTATCAGCGGGTGTCTCCTACGAGCAGTACTTC.

This clone came up a few times. The chain employs TRBV19 and TRBJ1-2; a possible D gene is TRBD1 (6 bases). Trimming removed 7 bases at V and 8 bases at J, with 23 bases between. Germline V gene data show CDR1 as LNHDA and CDR2 as SQIVND (reference sequence). The CDR3 covers 15 residues. CDR3 amino acids: CASNQWDIVHTGYTF. For the CDR3, the DNA is TGTGCCAGTAACCAATGGGACATAGTGCATACCGGCTACACCTTC.

The genes are TRBV29-1 and TRBJ1-2, with 8 bases fitting TRBD1. This CDR3 is built from 15 residues. Germline CDR1 and CDR2: SQVTM and ANQGSEA. V gave up 0 bases and J gave up 7 bases; unmatched junction bases: 10. CDR3 sequence reads: CSVEDLEQGVGGYTF. The CDR3 region has the DNA TGCAGCGTTGAAGATCTGGAACAGGGGGTGGGTGGCTACACCTTC. Together with reference TRBV29-1 and TRBJ1-2, the CDR3 gives the full variable domain: SAVISQKPSRDICQRGTSLTIQCQVDSQVTMMFWYRQQPGQSLTLIATANQGSEATYESGFVIDKFPISRPNLTFSTLTVSNMSPEDSSIYLCSVEDLEQGVGGYTFGSGTRLTVV.

V and J are TRBV5-6 and TRBJ2-1; 11 bases fit TRBD2. V shed 3 bases and J 8 bases; nucleotides not matched to a gene: 10. The CDR3 loop spans 16 amino acids. The germline gives CDR1 SGHDT, CDR2 YYEEEE. Here the CDR3 reads CASSSVGLAGGDEQFF. The DNA for the CDR3 is TGTGCCAGCAGCTCGGTAGGACTAGCGGGTGGGGATGAGCAGTTCTTC.

This chain joins TRBV6-5 and TRBJ1-4; TRBD1 agrees at 8 bases. Germline V CDR1 and CDR2: MNHEY, SVGAGI. Unmatched junction bases numbered 7, after V lost 5 bases and J lost 8 bases. The CDR3 consists of 14 residues. DNA of the CDR3: TGTGCCAGCAGTCGCGACAGGGGTGGAGAAAAACTGTTTTTT. This gives the protein CASSRDRGGEKLFF.

The chain employs TRBV4-1 and TRBJ2-3; the match to TRBD2 covers 7 bases. The junction had 8 bases not matched to a gene; V was cut back by 1 base and J by 4 bases. The CDR3 runs to 16 residues. Germline CDR1 MGHRA, CDR2 YSYEKL. CDR3 region: CASSQVPGRIADTQYF. CDR3 coding DNA: TGCGCCAGCAGCCAAGTACCCGGGAGGATCGCAGATACGCAGTATTTT.

The chain uses TRBV24-1 and TRBJ2-1; 7 nucleotides line up with TRBD1. The CDR3 runs to 14 residues. V shed 4 bases, J shed 9 bases, and the junction held 8 bases outside the gene matches. Germline V gene lookup returns CDR1 KGHDR and CDR2 SFDVKD. The CDR3 DNA reads TGTGCCACCAGTGACTCCCAGACAGGGCCTGAGCAGTTCTTC. Translated, it gives CATSDSQTGPEQFF.

The CDR3 sequence is CASSTSVQPMNTEAFF. For the CDR3, the DNA is TGCGCCAGCAGCACGAGTGTACAGCCCATGAACACTGAAGCTTTCTTT. The genes are TRBV5-1 and TRBJ1-1; D gene uncertain. Trimming removed 4 bases from V and 0 bases from J, with 16 bases in between. From germline, CDR1 is SGHRS and CDR2 YFSETQ. This CDR3 has 16 residues.

The chain has TRBV5-6 and TRBJ2-6; D ambiguous. CDR3 length: 14 residues. Germline values: CDR1 SGHDT, CDR2 YYEEEE. Trimming took 3 bases from V and 1 from J, leaving 5 bases between them. CDR3 DNA: TGTGCCAGCAGCTCGAGGTCTGGGGCCAACGTCCTGACTTTC. This gives the protein CASSSRSGANVLTF.

This chain links TRBV19 with TRBJ2-1; 9 nucleotides agree with TRBD2. V dropped 6 bases and J dropped 10; count of bases not matched to a gene: 7. There are 13 residues in the CDR3. The germline V gene encodes CDR1 LNHDA and CDR2 SQIVND (reference sequence). CDR3 sequence (DNA): TGTGCCAGTAGCTTTAGCGGGGGAGGGGAGCAGTTCTTC. It yields the protein CASSFSGGGEQFF.

This clone was detected once. This chain joins TRBV5-4 and TRBJ1-6; perhaps TRBD1 as D (5 bases). There are 14 residues in the CDR3. Trimming took off 4 bases at V and 8 bases at J, with 13 bases between the two ends. Germline assignment: CDR1 SGHNT and CDR2 YYREEE (reference sequence). CDR3 nucleotides: TGTGCCAGCAGCGTCTCCAGGGTGGATTCACCCCTCCACTTT. This encodes CASSVSRVDSPLHF.

This clone was observed a few times. The chain links TRBV28 to TRBJ1-3; 8 bases line up with TRBD1. Germline-derived CDR1 and CDR2 are MDHEN and SYDVKM. This CDR3 has 15 amino acids. The J segment lost 4 bases and the V segment lost 5 bases, leaving 7 bases of the junction unmatched. In DNA form, the CDR3 reads TGTGCCAGCAGTATACGGACAGGGACAGGAAACACCATATATTTT. Translation gives CASSIRTGTGNTIYF.

This chain links TRBV28 with TRBJ2-1; 13 nucleotides align to TRBD2. This CDR3 has 23 residues. Germline CDR1 reads MDHEN; CDR2 reads SYDVKM. J was trimmed by 3 bases and V by 3 bases; bases with no gene match: 23. The CDR3 DNA follows: TGTGCCAGCAGTTTTCCCGAGACAGGGGCCAGGACTAGCGGGAGCGCTGACTACAATGAGCAGTTCTTC. Protein: CASSFPETGARTSGSADYNEQFF.

V is TRBV28 and J is TRBJ2-3; TRBD2 matches at 10 bases. J lost 4 bases, V lost 5 bases, and 9 bases had no gene match. CDR1 and CDR2 (germline): MDHEN, SYDVKM. The CDR3 is made up of 16 amino acids. The CDR3 DNA is TGTGCCAGCAGTGATACTAGCGGGATAGGCGCAGATACGCAGTATTTT. Encoded protein: CASSDTSGIGADTQYF. The whole variable domain, remainder taken from reference TRBV28 and TRBJ2-3, is DVKVTQSSRYLVKRTGEKVFLECVQDMDHENMFWYRQDPGLGLRLIYFSYDVKMKEKGDIPEGYSVSREKKERFSLILESASTNQTSMYLCASSDTSGIGADTQYFGPGTRLTVL.

This rearrangement joins TRBV19 to TRBJ1-1; D is undetermined. Looked up from germline, CDR1 is LNHDA and CDR2 is SQIVND (reference sequence). The ends were cut back, 3 bases at V and 1 base at J, with 9 bases in the middle. This CDR3 has 14 residues. The CDR3 bases are TGTGCCAGTAGTATGAACGGAGGGAACACTGAAGCTTTCTTT. This sequence encodes CASSMNGGNTEAFF.

This clone has only one observation. The chain combines TRBV6-6 with TRBJ1-2; D gene ambiguous. This CDR3 spans 13 amino acids. Trimming stripped 6 bases from V and 7 bases from J, with 15 bases between. Germline V gene lookup returns CDR1 MNHNY and CDR2 SVGAGI (reference sequence). CDR3 bases: TGTGCCAGCAGACCCCGGGCAGAGGGTGGCTACACCTTC. Encoded protein: CASRPRAEGGYTF.

The CDR3 sequence is CSVDGASTGAFF. The CDR3 region has the DNA TGCAGCGTTGACGGTGCGTCAACCGGAGCTTTCTTT. The V call is TRBV29-1, the J call TRBJ1-1; no clear D. This CDR3 contains 12 residues. V was shortened by 3 bases and J by 10 bases, with 15 bases between the two germline ends. Per the germline V gene, CDR1 is SQVTM and CDR2 is ANQGSEA.

The V and J genes are TRBV19 and TRBJ2-3; maybe TRBD2 (6 bases). This CDR3 is 15 amino acids long. Looked up from germline, CDR1 is LNHDA and CDR2 is SQIVND (reference sequence). Trimming removed 5 bases at V and 4 bases at J, with 16 bases between. The CDR3 region is CASSATGVKADTQYF. CDR3 DNA: TGTGCCAGTAGTGCCACGGGAGTAAAAGCAGATACGCAGTATTTT. The full variable domain, rest sourced from reference TRBV19 and TRBJ2-3, is DGGITQSPKYLFRKEGQNVTLSCEQNLNHDAMYWYRQDPGQGLRLIYYSQIVNDFQKGDIAEGYSVSREKKESFPLTVTSAQKNPTAFYLCASSATGVKADTQYFGPGTRLTVL.

The chain is built from TRBV14 and TRBJ2-7, with D perhaps matching TRBD2 (6 bases). The CDR3 contains 14 residues. Germline CDR1 SGHDN, CDR2 FVKESK. Trimming took off 1 base at V and 2 bases at J, with 9 bases between the two ends. CDR3: CASSQGREPYEQYF. The CDR3 bases are TGTGCCAGCAGCCAAGGGCGGGAACCCTACGAGCAGTACTTC.